This entry lists 2 T cell receptor beta chains sequenced from one sample in a study of CD8+CD57+ T cells in acquired aplastic anemia. It was genomic DNA that served as the template for profiling TCR beta VDJ and CDR3. TCRdb re-analysed the reads in MiXCR, keeping a single row per CDR3 protein. The sample lists some 140,000 distinct CDR3 sequences, around half occurring once. Sequenced patients had shown CD8+CD57+ cell expansion by flow cytometry. Sequenced material: sorted CD4+, CD8+, or CD8+CD57+ T cells (not recorded which) from PBMCs. The receptors come from a human donor with aplastic anemia.

At least ten counts were recorded for this clonotype. The rearrangement joins TRBV4-1 to TRBJ1-1, with D tentatively TRBD1 (5 bases). Trimming removed 3 bases from V and 2 bases from J, with 13 bases in between. Germline V gene lookup returns CDR1 MGHRA and CDR2 YSYEKL. The CDR3 length is 15 residues. This CDR3 reads CASSHRIDSNTEAFF. Written as DNA, the CDR3 is TGCGCCAGCAGCCATCGGATAGACAGCAACACTGAAGCTTTCTTT.

V is TRBV9 and J is TRBJ1-6; no clear D gene. The CDR3 consists of 12 residues. CDR1 and CDR2 from the germline V gene are SGDLS and YYNGEE. Between the trimmed V and J ends, which lost 1 base and 7 bases, there was a span of 3 bases. The CDR3 DNA follows: TGTGCCAGCAGCGTAATGAATTCACCCCTCCACTTT. Translating it yields CASSVMNSPLHF.